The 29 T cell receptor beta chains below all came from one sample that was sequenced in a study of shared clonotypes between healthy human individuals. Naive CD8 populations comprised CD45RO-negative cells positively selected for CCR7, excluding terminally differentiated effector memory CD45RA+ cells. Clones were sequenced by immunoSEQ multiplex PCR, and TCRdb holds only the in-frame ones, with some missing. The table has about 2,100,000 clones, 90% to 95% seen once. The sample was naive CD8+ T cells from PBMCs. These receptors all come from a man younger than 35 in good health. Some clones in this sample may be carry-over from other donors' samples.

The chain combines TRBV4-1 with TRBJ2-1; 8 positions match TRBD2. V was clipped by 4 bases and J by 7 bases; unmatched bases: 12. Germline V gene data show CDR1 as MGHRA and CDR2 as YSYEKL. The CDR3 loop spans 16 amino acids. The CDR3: CASSLNSGTGGNEQFF. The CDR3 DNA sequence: TGCGCCAGCAGCCTTAATAGCGGGACCGGGGGGAATGAGCAGTTCTTC.

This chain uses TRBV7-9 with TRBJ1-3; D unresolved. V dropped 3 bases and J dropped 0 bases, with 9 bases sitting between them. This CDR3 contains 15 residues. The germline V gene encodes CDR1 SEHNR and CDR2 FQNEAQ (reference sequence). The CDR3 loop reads CASSFSPGSGNTIYF. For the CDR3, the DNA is TGTGCCAGCAGCTTTTCCCCAGGCTCTGGAAACACCATATATTTT.

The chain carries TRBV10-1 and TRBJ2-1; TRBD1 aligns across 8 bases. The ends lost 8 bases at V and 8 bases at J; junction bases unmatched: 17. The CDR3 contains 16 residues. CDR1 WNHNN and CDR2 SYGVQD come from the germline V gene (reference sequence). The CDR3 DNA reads TGCGCCAGCGGACCGACTCAGACAGGGGATGGGCATGAGCAGTTCTTC. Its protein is CASGPTQTGDGHEQFF.

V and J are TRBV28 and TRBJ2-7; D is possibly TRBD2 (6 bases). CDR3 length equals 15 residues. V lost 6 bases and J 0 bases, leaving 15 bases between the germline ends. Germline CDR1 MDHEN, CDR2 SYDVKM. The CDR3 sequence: CASREGTASSYEQYF. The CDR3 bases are TGTGCCAGCAGGGAGGGGACGGCGAGCTCCTACGAGCAGTACTTC.

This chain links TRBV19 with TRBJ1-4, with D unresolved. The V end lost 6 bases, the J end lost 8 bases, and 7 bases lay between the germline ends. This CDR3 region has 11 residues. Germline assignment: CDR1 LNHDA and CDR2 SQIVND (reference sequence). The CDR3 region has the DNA TGTGCCAGTAGCGATCGGGAAAAACTGTTTTTT. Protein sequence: CASSDREKLFF.

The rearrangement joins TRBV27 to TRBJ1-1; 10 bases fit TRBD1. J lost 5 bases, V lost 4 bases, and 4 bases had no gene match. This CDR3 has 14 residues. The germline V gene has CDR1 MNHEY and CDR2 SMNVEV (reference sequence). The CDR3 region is CASSWTGGQTEAFF. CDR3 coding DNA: TGTGCCAGCAGTTGGACAGGGGGGCAGACTGAAGCTTTCTTT.

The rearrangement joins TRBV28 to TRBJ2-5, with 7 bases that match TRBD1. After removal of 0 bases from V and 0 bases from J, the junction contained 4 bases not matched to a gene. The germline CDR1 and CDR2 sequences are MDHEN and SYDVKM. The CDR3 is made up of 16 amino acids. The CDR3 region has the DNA TGTGCCAGCAGTTTATGGGGGACAGTCTACCAAGAGACCCAGTACTTC. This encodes CASSLWGTVYQETQYF.

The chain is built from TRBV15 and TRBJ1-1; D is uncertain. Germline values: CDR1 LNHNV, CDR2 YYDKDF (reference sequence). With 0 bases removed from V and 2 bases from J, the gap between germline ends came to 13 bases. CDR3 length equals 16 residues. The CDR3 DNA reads TGTGCCACCAGCAGAGATGCCAACAGCCCAAACACTGAAGCTTTCTTT. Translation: CATSRDANSPNTEAFF.

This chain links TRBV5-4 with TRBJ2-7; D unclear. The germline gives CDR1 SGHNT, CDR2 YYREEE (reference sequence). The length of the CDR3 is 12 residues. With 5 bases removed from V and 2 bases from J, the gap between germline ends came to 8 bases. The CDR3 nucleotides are TGTGCCAGCAGTGAAGGCGCCTACGAGCAGTACTTC. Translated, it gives CASSEGAYEQYF.

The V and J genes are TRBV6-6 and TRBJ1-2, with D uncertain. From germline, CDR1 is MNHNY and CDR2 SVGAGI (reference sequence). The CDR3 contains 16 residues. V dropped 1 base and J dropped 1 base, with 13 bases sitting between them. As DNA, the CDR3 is TGTGCCAGCAGTTACTGGCAGGAGGGAATTAACTATGGCTACACCTTC. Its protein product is CASSYWQEGINYGYTF.

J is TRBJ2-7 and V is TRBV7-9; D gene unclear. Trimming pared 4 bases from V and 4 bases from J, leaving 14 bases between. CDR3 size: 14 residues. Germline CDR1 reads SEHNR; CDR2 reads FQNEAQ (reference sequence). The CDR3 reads CASSSRLGKYEQYF. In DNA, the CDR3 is TGTGCCAGCAGCTCCCGACTCGGAAAGTACGAGCAGTACTTC.

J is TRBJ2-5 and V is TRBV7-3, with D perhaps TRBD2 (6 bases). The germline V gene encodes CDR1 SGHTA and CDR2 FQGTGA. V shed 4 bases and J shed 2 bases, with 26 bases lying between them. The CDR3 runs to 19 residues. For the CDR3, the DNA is TGTGCCAGCAGCTACCCTACAAAATATAGCGGCAGGCCGCAAGAGACCCAGTACTTC. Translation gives CASSYPTKYSGRPQETQYF.

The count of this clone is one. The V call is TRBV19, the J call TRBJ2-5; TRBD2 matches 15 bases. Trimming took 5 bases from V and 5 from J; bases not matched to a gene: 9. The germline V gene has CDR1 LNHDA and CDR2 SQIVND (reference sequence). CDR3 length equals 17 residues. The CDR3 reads CASSPGTSGRFWETQYF. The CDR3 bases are TGTGCCAGTAGTCCGGGGACTAGCGGGAGGTTCTGGGAGACCCAGTACTTC.

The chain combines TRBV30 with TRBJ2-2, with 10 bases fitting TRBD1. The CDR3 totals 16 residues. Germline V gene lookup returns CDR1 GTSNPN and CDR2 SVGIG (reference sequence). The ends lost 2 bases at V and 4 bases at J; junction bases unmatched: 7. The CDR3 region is CAWSPTDRGPTGELFF. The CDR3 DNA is TGTGCCTGGAGTCCTACCGACAGGGGGCCCACCGGGGAGCTGTTTTTT. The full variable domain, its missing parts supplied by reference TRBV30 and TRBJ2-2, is SQTIHQWPATLVQPVGSPLSLECTVEGTSNPNLYWYRQAAGRGLQLLFYSVGIGQISSEVPQNLSASRPQDRQFILSSKKLLLSDSGFYLCAWSPTDRGPTGELFFGEGSRLTVL.

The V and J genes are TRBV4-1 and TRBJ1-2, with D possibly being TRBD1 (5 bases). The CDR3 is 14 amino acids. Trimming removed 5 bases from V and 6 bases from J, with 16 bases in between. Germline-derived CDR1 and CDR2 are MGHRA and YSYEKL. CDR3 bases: TGCGCCAGCAGCACCCGAGGGGTAAGAGATGGCTACACCTTC. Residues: CASSTRGVRDGYTF.

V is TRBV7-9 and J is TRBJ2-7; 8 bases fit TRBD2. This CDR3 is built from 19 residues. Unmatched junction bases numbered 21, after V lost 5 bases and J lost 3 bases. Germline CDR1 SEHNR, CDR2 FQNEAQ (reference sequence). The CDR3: CASSSKTGTSKLLDYEQYF. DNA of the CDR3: TGTGCCAGCAGCAGCAAAACCGGGACTAGTAAATTATTGGACTACGAGCAGTACTTC.

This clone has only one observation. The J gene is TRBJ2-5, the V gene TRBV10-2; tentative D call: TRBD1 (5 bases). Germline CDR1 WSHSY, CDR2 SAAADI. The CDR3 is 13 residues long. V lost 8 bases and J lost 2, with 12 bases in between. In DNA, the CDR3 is TGCGCCAGCTTTTTCCAGGGACAAGAGACCCAGTACTTC. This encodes CASFFQGQETQYF.

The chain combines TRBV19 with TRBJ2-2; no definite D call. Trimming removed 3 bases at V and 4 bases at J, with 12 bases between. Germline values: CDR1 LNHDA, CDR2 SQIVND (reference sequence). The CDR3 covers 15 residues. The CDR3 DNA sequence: TGTGCCAGTAGTATCGCGTTTGGGGTCACCGGGGAGCTGTTTTTT. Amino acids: CASSIAFGVTGELFF.

The CDR3 DNA follows: TGTGCCAGCAGTGTAGCGGGAGCAACCTACAATGAGCAGTTCTTC. The encoded protein is CASSVAGATYNEQFF. The chain carries TRBV6-1 and TRBJ2-1; TRBD2 agrees at 9 bases. CDR1 is MNHNS and CDR2 is SASEGT in the germline V gene. The CDR3 totals 15 residues. The trim removed 4 bases at V and 2 bases at J, leaving 3 bases unmatched.

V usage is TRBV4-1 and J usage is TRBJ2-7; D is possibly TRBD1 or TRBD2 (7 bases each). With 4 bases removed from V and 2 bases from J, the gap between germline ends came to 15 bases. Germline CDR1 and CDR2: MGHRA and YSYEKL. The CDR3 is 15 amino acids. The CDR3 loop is CASSPQGGVTYEQYF. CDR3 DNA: TGCGCCAGCAGCCCCCAGGGGGGGGTCACCTACGAGCAGTACTTC.

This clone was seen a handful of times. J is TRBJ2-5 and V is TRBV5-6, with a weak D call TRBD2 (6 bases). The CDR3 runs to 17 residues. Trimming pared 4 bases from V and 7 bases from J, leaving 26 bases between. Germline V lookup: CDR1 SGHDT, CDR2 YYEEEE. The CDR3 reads CASSPSRPIGTPVTQYF. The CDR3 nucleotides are TGTGCCAGCAGCCCGTCGCGCCCCATCGGGACTCCAGTGACCCAGTACTTC. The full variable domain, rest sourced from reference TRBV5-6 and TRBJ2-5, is DAGVTQSPTHLIKTRGQQVTLRCSPKSGHDTVSWYQQALGQGPQFIFQYYEEEERQRGNFPDRFSGHQFPNYSSELNVNALLLGDSALYLCASSPSRPIGTPVTQYFGPGTRLLVL.

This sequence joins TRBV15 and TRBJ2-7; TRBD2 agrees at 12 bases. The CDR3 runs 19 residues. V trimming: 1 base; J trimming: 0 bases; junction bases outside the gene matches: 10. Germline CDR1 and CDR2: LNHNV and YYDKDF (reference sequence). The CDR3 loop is CATSRGRLAGESGSYEQYF. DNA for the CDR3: TGTGCCACCAGCAGAGGTCGACTAGCGGGAGAGTCGGGCTCCTACGAGCAGTACTTC.

The DNA of the CDR3 is TGCAGCGTTGAGACCTACGAGCAGTACTTC. Its protein product is CSVETYEQYF. The chain links TRBV29-1 to TRBJ2-7; the D is unclear. The CDR3 loop spans 10 amino acids. The germline gives CDR1 SQVTM, CDR2 ANQGSEA. Between the trimmed V and J ends, which lost 3 bases and 2 bases, there was a span of 2 bases.

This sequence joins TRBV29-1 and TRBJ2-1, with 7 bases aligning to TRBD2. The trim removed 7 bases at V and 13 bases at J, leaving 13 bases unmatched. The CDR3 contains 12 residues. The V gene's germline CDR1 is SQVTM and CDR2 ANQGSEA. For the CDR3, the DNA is TGCAGCGGGATCTTGGGAGGGGCCCCCCAGTTCTTC. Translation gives CSGILGGAPQFF.

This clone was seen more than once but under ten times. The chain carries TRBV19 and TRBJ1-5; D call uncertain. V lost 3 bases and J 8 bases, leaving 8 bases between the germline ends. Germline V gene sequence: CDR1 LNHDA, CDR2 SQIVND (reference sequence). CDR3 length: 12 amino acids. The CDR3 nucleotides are TGTGCCAGTAGTATTTCGATTGAGCCCCAGCATTTT. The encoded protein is CASSISIEPQHF.

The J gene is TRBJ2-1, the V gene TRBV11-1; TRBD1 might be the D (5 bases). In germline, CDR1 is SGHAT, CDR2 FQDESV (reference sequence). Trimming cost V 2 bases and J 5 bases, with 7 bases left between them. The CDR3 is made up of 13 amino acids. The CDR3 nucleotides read TGTGCCAGCAGCTTAAAGGGGAACAATGAGCAGTTCTTC. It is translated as CASSLKGNNEQFF.

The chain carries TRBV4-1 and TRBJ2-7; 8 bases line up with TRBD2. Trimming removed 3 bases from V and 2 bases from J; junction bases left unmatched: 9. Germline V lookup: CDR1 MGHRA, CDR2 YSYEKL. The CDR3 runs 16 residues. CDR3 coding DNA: TGCGCCAGCAGCCAGCAACTAGCGGAGGTGCCCTACGAGCAGTACTTC. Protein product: CASSQQLAEVPYEQYF.

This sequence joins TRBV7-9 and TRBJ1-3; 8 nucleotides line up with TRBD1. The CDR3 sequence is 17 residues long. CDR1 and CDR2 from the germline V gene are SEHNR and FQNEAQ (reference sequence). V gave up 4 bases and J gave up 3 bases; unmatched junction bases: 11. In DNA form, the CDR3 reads TGTGCCAGCAGCTCTCCGGTGACAGGGGCTATTGGAAACACCATATATTTT. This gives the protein CASSSPVTGAIGNTIYF.

CDR3 residues: CASSQDAGDYEQYF. CDR3 bases: TGCGCCAGCAGCCAAGACGCAGGGGACTACGAGCAGTACTTC. The chain links TRBV4-1 to TRBJ2-7, with D maybe TRBD1 (6 bases). The germline V gene has CDR1 MGHRA and CDR2 YSYEKL. The CDR3 contains 14 residues. V was cut by 0 bases and J by 3 bases, with 9 bases left in between.